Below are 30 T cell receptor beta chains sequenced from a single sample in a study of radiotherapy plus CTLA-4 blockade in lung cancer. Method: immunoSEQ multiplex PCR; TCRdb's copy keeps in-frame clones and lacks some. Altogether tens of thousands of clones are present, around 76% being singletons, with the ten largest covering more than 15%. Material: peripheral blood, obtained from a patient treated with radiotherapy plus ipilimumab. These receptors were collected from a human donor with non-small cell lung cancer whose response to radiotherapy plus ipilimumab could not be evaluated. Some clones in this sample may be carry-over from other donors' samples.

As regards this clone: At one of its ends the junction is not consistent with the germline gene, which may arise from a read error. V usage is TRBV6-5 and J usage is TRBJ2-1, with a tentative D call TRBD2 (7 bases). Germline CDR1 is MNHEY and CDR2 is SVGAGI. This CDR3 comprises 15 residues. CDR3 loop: CASTRGGASHNEQFF. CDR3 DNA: TGTGCCAGCACGAGAGGGGGGGCCTCCCACAATGAGCAGTTCTTC.

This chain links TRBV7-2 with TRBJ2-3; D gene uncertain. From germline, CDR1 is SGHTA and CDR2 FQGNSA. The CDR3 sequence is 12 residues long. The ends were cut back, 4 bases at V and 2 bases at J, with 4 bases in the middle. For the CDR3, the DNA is TGTGCCAGCAGCTCTTTCACAGATACGCAGTATTTT. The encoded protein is CASSSFTDTQYF.

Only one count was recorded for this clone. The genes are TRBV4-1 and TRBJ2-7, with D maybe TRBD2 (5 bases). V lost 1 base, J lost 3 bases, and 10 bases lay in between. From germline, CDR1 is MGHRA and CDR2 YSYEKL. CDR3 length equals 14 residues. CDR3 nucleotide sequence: TGCGCCAGCAGCCAAGGGCCCCGGGGCTACGAGCAGTACTTC. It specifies CASSQGPRGYEQYF.

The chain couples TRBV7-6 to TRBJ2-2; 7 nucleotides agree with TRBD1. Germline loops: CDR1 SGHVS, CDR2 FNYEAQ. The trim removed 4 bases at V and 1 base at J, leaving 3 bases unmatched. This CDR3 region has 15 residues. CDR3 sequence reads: CASSSWTGNTGELFF. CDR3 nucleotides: TGTGCCAGCAGCTCATGGACAGGGAACACCGGGGAGCTGTTTTTT.

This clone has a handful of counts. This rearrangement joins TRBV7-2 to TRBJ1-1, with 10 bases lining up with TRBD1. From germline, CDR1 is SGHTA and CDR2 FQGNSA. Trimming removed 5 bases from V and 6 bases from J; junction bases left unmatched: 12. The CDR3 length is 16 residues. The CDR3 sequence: CASSRQGALTSAEAFF. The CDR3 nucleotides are TGTGCCAGCAGCAGACAGGGGGCCCTCACGTCCGCTGAAGCTTTCTTT. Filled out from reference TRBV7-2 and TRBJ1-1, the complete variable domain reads GAGVSQSPSNKVTEKGKDVELRCDPISGHTALYWYRQSLGQGLEFLIYFQGNSAPDKSGLPSDRFSAERTGGSVSTLTIQRTQQEDSAVYLCASSRQGALTSAEAFFGQGTRLTVV.

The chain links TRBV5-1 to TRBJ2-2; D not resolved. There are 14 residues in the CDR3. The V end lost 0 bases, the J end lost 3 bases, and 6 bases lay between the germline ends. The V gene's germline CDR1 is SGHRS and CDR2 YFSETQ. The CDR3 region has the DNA TGCGCCAGCAGCTTGGCTACTTACACCGGGGAGCTGTTTTTT. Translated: CASSLATYTGELFF. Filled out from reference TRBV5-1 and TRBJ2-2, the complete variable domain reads KAGVTQTPRYLIKTRGQQVTLSCSPISGHRSVSWYQQTPGQGLQFLFEYFSETQRNKGNFPGRFSGRQFSNSRSEMNVSTLELGDSALYLCASSLATYTGELFFGEGSRLTVL.

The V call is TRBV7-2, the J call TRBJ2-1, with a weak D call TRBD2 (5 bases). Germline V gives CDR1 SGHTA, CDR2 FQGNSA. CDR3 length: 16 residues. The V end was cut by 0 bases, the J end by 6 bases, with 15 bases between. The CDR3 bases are TGTGCCAGCAGCTTAGCGGCGGGCCAGCCTTTCAATGAGCAGTTCTTC. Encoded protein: CASSLAAGQPFNEQFF.

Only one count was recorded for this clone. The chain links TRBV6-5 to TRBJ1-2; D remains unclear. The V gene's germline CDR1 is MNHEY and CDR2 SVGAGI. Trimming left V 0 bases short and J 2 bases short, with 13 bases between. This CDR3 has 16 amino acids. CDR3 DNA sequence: TGTGCCAGCAGTTACTCGGGAGGCAGGATAAACTATGGCTACACCTTC. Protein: CASSYSGGRINYGYTF.

CDR3 sequence: CASTVERETQYF. The CDR3 nucleotides read TGTGCCAGCACCGTGGAGAGGGAGACCCAGTACTTC. V and J are TRBV18 and TRBJ2-5; D gene uncertain. In germline, CDR1 is KGHSH, CDR2 LQKENI. V was trimmed by 8 bases and J by 5 bases, leaving 12 bases between them. This CDR3 is 12 amino acids long.

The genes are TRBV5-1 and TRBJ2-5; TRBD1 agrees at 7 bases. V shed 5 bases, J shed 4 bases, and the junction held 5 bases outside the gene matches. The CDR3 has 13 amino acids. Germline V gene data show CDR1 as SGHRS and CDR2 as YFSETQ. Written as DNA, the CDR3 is TGCGCCAGCAGGGTGGGACAGTTAGAGACCCAGTACTTC. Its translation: CASRVGQLETQYF.

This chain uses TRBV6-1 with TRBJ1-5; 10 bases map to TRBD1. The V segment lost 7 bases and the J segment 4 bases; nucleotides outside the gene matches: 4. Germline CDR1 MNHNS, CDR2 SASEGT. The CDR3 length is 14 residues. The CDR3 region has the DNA TGTGCCAGCACCAGGACAGGGGGGAATCAGCCCCAGCATTTT. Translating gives CASTRTGGNQPQHF.

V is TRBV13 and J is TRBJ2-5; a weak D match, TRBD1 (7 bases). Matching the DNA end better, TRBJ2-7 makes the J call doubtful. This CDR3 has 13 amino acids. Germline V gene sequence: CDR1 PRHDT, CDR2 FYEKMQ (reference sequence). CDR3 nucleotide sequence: TGTGCCAGCAGCAACAGGGGACTTCACGAGCAGTACTTC. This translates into CASSNRGLHEQYF.

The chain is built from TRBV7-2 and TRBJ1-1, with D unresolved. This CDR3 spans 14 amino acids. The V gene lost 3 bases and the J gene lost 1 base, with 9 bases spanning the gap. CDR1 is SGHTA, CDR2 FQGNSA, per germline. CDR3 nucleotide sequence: TGTGCCAGCAGCTTGTTCGCAGGGAACACTGAAGCTTTCTTT. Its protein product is CASSLFAGNTEAFF.

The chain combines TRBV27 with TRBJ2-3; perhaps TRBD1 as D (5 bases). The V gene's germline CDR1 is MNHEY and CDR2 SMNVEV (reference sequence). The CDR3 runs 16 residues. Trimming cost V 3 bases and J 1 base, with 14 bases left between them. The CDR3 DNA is TGTGCCAGCAGTTTGGTCGTCCCCAGGGGCACAGATACGCAGTATTTT. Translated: CASSLVVPRGTDTQYF.

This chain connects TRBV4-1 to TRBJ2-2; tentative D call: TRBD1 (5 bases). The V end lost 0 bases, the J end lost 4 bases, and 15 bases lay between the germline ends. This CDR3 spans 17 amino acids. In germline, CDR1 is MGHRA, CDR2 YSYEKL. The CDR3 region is CASSQDTNRRSTGELFF. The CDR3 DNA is TGCGCCAGCAGCCAAGATACGAACAGGAGATCCACCGGGGAGCTGTTTTTT.

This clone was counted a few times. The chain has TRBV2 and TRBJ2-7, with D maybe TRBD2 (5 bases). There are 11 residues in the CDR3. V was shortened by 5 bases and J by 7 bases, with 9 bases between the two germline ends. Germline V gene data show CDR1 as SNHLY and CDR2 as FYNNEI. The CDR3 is CASSLQREQYF. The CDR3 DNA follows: TGTGCCAGCAGTCTACAGCGGGAGCAGTACTTC.

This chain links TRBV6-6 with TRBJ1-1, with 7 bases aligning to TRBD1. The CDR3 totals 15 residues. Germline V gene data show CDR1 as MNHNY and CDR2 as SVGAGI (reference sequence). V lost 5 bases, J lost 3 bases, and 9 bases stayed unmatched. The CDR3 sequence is CASSTFPGQYTEAFF. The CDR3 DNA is TGTGCCAGCAGTACCTTTCCGGGACAGTACACTGAAGCTTTCTTT.

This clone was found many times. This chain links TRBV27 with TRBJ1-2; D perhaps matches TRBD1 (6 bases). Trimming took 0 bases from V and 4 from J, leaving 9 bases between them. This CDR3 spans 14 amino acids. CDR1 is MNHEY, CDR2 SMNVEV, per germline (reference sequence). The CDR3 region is CASSLSDSFYGYTF. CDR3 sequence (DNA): TGTGCCAGCAGTTTATCGGACAGTTTCTATGGCTACACCTTC.

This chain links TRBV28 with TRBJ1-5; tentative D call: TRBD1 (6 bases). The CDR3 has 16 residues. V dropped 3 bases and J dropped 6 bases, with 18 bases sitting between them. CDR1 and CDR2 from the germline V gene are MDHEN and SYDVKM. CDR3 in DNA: TGTGCCAGCAGTTTGGGATACAGGGTTCGTAGTCAGCCCCAGCATTTT. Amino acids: CASSLGYRVRSQPQHF.

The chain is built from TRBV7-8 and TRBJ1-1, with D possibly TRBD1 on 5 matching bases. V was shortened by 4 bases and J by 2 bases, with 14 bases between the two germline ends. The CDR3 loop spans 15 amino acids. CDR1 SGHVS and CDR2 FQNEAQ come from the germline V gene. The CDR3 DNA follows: TGTGCCAGCAGCTCAGGGAGGACGTCAAACACTGAAGCTTTCTTT. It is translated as CASSSGRTSNTEAFF.

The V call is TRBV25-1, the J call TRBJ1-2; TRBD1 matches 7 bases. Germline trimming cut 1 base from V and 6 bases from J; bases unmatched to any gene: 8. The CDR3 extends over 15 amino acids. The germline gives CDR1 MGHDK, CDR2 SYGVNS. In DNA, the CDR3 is TGTGCCAGCAGTGAATGGATGGGACAGAATAATGGCTACACCTTC. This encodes CASSEWMGQNNGYTF.

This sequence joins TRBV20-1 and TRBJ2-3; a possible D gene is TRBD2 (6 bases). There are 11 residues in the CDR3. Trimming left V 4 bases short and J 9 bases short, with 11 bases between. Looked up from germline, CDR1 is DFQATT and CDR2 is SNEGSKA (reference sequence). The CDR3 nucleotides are TGCAGTGCTAATCCCGGAGGGACGCAGTATTTT. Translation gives CSANPGGTQYF.

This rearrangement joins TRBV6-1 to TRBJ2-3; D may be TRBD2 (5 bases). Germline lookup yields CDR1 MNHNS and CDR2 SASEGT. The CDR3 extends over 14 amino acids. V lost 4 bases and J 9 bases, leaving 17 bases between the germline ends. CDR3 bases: TGTGCCAGCAGTGCCTCGTATAGCGAGGAAACGCAGTATTTT. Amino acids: CASSASYSEETQYF.

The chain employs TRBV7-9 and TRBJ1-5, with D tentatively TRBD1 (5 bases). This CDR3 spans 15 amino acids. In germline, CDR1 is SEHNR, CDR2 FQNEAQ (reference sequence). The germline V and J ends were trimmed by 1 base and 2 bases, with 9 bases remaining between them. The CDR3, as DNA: TGTGCCAGCAGCTTAGGGGGGGGTGGCAATCAGCCCCAGCATTTT. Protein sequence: CASSLGGGGNQPQHF.

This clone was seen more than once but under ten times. CDR3 in amino acids: CASSQGVAGGTQETQYF. CDR3 sequence (DNA): TGTGCCAGCAGCCAAGGGGTAGCGGGGGGTACCCAAGAGACCCAGTACTTC. The J gene is TRBJ2-5, the V gene TRBV4-2, with 10 bases identical to TRBD2. The CDR3 is made up of 17 amino acids. The junction had 6 bases not matched to a gene; V was cut back by 1 base and J by 1 base. Germline CDR1 is LGHNA and CDR2 is YNFKEQ.

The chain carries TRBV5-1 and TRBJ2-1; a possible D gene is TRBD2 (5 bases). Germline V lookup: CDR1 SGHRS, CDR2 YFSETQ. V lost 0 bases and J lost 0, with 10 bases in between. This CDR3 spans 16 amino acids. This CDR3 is CASSLAIGSSYNEQFF. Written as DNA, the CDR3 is TGCGCCAGCAGCTTGGCCATTGGGAGCTCCTACAATGAGCAGTTCTTC.

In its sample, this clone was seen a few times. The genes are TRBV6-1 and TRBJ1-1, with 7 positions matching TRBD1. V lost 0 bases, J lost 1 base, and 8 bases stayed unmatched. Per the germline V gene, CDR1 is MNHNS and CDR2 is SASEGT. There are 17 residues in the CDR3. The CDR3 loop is CASSEAHRQGWNTEAFF. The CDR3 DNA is TGTGCCAGCAGTGAAGCCCACCGACAGGGCTGGAACACTGAAGCTTTCTTT.

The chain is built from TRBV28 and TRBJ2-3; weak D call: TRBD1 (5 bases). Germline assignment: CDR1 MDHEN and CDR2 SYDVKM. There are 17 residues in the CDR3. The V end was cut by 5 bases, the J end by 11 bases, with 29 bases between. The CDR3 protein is CASSDSTTENPRMKQYF. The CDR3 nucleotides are TGTGCCAGCAGTGACAGTACGACAGAAAACCCGCGTATGAAGCAGTATTTT.

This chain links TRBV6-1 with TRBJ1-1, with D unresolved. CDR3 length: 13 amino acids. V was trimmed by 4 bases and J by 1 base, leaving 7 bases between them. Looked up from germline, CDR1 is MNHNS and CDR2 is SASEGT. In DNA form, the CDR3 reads TGTGCCAGCAGTGGGCATCCGAACACTGAAGCTTTCTTT. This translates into CASSGHPNTEAFF.

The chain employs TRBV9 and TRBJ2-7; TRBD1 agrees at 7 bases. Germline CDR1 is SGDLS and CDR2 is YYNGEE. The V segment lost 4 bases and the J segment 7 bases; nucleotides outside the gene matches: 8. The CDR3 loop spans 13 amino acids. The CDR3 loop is CASSTRQGNEQYF. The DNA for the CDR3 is TGTGCCAGCAGCACCCGACAGGGCAATGAGCAGTACTTC.